These T cell receptor beta chains were read from a single sample in a study of blood T cells in healthy people across ages. TCRdb re-derived calls from the 5' RACE reads in MiXCR, one entry per CDR3 protein. The data hold 550,000 to 750,000 distinct CDR3 sequences, with more than 20% observed a single time. The sample comprised blood. These receptors came from a man between 65 and 85 years old in good health. CDR3s include the opening cysteine and the closing phenylalanine or tryptophan. A D gene is named only where the DNA matches it firmly. Not all rows give a size; the values are once, few, many and, for expanded clones, a class.

clone_size	v_call	j_call	d_call	cdr3_length	cdr3_aa	cdr3_nt
-	TRBV25-1	TRBJ2-2	-	14	CASSDRRLTGELFF	TGTGCCAGCAGTGACCGACGGCTCACCGGGGAGCTGTTTTTT
few	TRBV6-2/TRBV6-3	TRBJ2-1	-	12	CASSSPPTWEFF	TGTGCCAGCAGTTCTCCCCCGACGTGGGAGTTCTTC
few	TRBV10-3	TRBJ2-3	TRBD1	14	CAISEGDRSDTQYF	TGTGCCATCAGTGAAGGGGACAGATCAGATACGCAGTATTTT
-	TRBV12-3/TRBV12-4	TRBJ2-7	-	16	CASSPSGRDSLYEQYF	TGTGCCAGCAGCCCCTCAGGGAGAGATTCCCTCTACGAGCAGTACTTC
-	TRBV20-1	TRBJ2-3	-	14	CSAPFDRMTDTQYF	TGCAGTGCTCCCTTCGACAGGATGACAGATACGCAGTATTTT
many	TRBV7-8	TRBJ2-7	-	15	CASSYDPDSSYEQYF	TGTGCCAGCAGCTACGACCCGGACAGCTCCTACGAGCAGTACTTC
-	TRBV20-1	TRBJ2-1	-	15	CSARDMDSAYNEQFF	TGCAGTGCTAGAGATATGGACTCTGCCTACAATGAGCAGTTCTTC
few	TRBV24-1	TRBJ2-7	-	15	CATSASGTGPYEQYF	TGTGCCACCAGTGCTTCCGGGACTGGACCCTACGAGCAGTACTTC
few	TRBV10-3	TRBJ2-1	-	16	CAISESNAGKANEQFF	TGTGCCATCAGTGAGTCGAACGCGGGAAAGGCCAATGAGCAGTTCTTC
many	TRBV29-1	TRBJ2-5	TRBD2	14	CSVGTSGSEETQYF	TGCAGCGTTGGGACTAGCGGGAGCGAGGAGACCCAGTACTTC
-	TRBV29-1	TRBJ1-4	TRBD1	13	CSAVRGRSEKLFF	TGCAGCGCGGTCAGGGGGCGTTCTGAAAAACTGTTTTTT
-	TRBV20-1	TRBJ1-4	-	13	CSARSGAGEKLFF	TGCAGTGCTAGATCAGGGGCTGGTGAAAAACTGTTTTTT
-	TRBV19	TRBJ2-5	TRBD2	15	CASSISGGRYETQYF	TGTGCCAGTAGTATCTCTGGCGGGAGGTATGAGACCCAGTACTTC
-	TRBV19	TRBJ1-4	-	15	CASSPPGSTNEKLFF	TGTGCCAGTAGCCCCCCAGGGAGTACTAATGAAAAACTGTTTTTT
-	TRBV3-1	TRBJ2-2	TRBD2	17	CASSHPSGRAVTGELFF	TGTGCCAGCAGCCACCCCTCGGGGAGGGCCGTGACCGGGGAGCTGTTTTTT
-	TRBV11-2	TRBJ1-4	TRBD1	15	CASSPRGQGSGKLFF	TGTGCCAGCAGCCCCCGGGGACAGGGAAGTGGAAAACTGTTTTTT
-	TRBV9	TRBJ1-6	TRBD1	17	CASSVEGQGALNSPLHF	TGTGCCAGCAGCGTAGAGGGACAGGGGGCCCTTAATTCACCCCTCCACTTT
few	TRBV2	TRBJ2-3	-	18	CASSREGGRAGTTDTQYF	TGTGCCAGCAGCCGCGAGGGGGGGCGAGCGGGAACCACAGATACGCAGTATTTT
many	TRBV9	TRBJ2-2	-	12	CASKGNTGELFF	TGTGCCAGCAAGGGGAACACCGGGGAGCTGTTTTTT
-	TRBV5-6	TRBJ2-1	TRBD1	16	CASSPTTGSSYNEQFF	TGTGCCAGCAGCCCGACGACAGGGAGCTCCTACAATGAGCAGTTCTTC
-	TRBV20-1	TRBJ2-1	TRBD2	13	CSARWTSESGQFF	TGCAGTGCTAGATGGACTAGCGAAAGTGGGCAGTTCTTC
-	TRBV7-6	TRBJ2-3	TRBD2	15	CASSQLAGKRDMQYF	TGTGCCAGCAGCCAACTAGCGGGAAAGAGGGATATGCAGTATTTT
few	TRBV15	TRBJ1-6	TRBD1	15	CATSRAGTGHSPLHF	TGTGCCACCAGCAGAGCCGGGACAGGGCATTCACCCCTCCACTTT
-	TRBV5-1	TRBJ1-6	-	13	CASSQGQNSPLHF	TGCGCCAGCAGCCAAGGACAGAATTCACCCCTCCACTTT
-	TRBV29-1	TRBJ2-7	TRBD1	15	CSVEVQSGGFYEQYF	TGCAGCGTTGAAGTGCAGTCAGGGGGTTTCTACGAGCAGTACTTC
few	TRBV10-3	TRBJ1-2	-	16	CAISETSSRDNYGYTF	TGTGCCATCAGTGAGACGTCCTCCCGGGACAACTATGGCTACACCTTC
many	TRBV5-1	TRBJ2-5	-	13	CASSPEGWKTQYF	TGCGCCAGCAGCCCGGAGGGGTGGAAGACCCAGTACTTC
-	TRBV15	TRBJ2-2	-	12	CATSRSTGELFF	TGTGCCACCAGCAGGAGCACCGGGGAGCTGTTTTTT
-	TRBV5-1	TRBJ1-3	-	14	CASSLEGKGNTIYF	TGCGCCAGCAGCTTGGAAGGGAAAGGAAACACCATATATTTT
-	TRBV6-5	TRBJ2-7	TRBD1	15	CASSYSYRGAYEQYF	TGTGCCAGCAGTTACTCGTACAGGGGGGCCTACGAGCAGTACTTC
-	TRBV3-1	TRBJ2-1	TRBD2	14	CASSQELAGGRQFF	TGTGCCAGCAGCCAAGAGTTAGCGGGAGGTCGACAGTTCTTC
few	TRBV7-9	TRBJ2-5	-	14	CASSVPTKQETQYF	TGTGCCAGCAGCGTACCGACTAAGCAAGAGACCCAGTACTTC
-	TRBV20-1	TRBJ2-7	-	13	CSARSTGTYEQYF	TGCAGTGCCCGATCCACTGGAACCTACGAGCAGTACTTC
few	TRBV6-2/TRBV6-3	TRBJ2-1	-	13	CASRTATYNEQFF	TGTGCCAGCAGAACAGCCACTTACAATGAGCAGTTCTTC
-	TRBV20-1	TRBJ2-5	TRBD1	13	CSAQGTGTETQYF	TGCAGTGCACAGGGGACAGGGACAGAGACCCAGTACTTC
once	TRBV4-3	TRBJ2-7	-	15	CASSQDLGGLLEQYF	TGCGCCAGCAGCCAAGATCTCGGGGGGCTCCTCGAGCAGTACTTC
-	TRBV4-1	TRBJ1-3	TRBD1	17	CASSQESTGSAGNTIYF	TGCGCCAGCAGCCAAGAATCGACAGGGTCAGCTGGAAACACCATATATTTT
-	TRBV11-1	TRBJ2-5	TRBD2	16	CASRPNQLAGGGEQYF	TGTGCCAGCAGACCAAACCAACTAGCGGGAGGAGGGGAGCAGTACTTC
-	TRBV6-5	TRBJ1-4	TRBD1	14	CAGSQTGGSEKLFF	TGTGCCGGCAGTCAGACAGGGGGGTCTGAAAAACTGTTTTTT
-	TRBV5-5	TRBJ2-7	TRBD2	14	CASSYGLATYEQYF	TGTGCCAGCAGCTACGGACTAGCTACCTACGAGCAGTACTTC
-	TRBV5-1	TRBJ2-1	TRBD2	15	CASSLEAGRHNEQFF	TGCGCCAGCAGCTTGGAAGCGGGGCGCCACAATGAGCAGTTCTTC
-	TRBV27	TRBJ2-5	TRBD2	11	CASRAGVEQYF	TGTGCCAGCAGAGCGGGAGTTGAGCAGTACTTC
many	TRBV7-8	TRBJ2-1	TRBD1	15	CASSLGRGRYNEQFF	TGTGCCAGCAGCTTAGGCAGGGGGCGCTACAATGAGCAGTTCTTC
few	TRBV9	TRBJ2-5	-	15	CASSVAVREEETQYF	TGTGCCAGCAGCGTGGCAGTCCGAGAGGAGGAGACCCAGTACTTC
-	TRBV10-3	TRBJ1-4	-	15	CAISGGQGQNEKLFF	TGTGCCATCAGTGGGGGACAAGGCCAAAATGAAAAACTGTTTTTT
-	TRBV27	TRBJ1-4	-	17	CASSPHLDRLTNEKLFF	TGTGCCAGCAGTCCGCACTTGGACCGGCTCACTAATGAAAAACTGTTTTTT
-	TRBV28	TRBJ2-1	TRBD1	18	CASSYGTGDYSGYNEQFF	TGTGCCAGCAGTTATGGGACAGGGGACTATAGCGGCTACAATGAGCAGTTCTTC
few	TRBV27	TRBJ1-5	-	15	CASSPGREVDQPQHF	TGTGCCAGCAGTCCCGGCAGGGAGGTGGATCAGCCCCAGCATTTT
many	TRBV5-1	TRBJ1-5	-	15	CASSRTPDVGQPQHF	TGCGCCAGCAGCCGGACCCCGGACGTTGGTCAGCCCCAGCATTTT
-	TRBV5-5	TRBJ1-2	-	15	CASSLEGYPVDGYTF	TGTGCCAGCAGCTTGGAAGGGTATCCCGTGGATGGCTACACCTTC
-	TRBV28	TRBJ2-5	TRBD2	17	CASSPPGLAAATETQYF	TGTGCCAGCAGTCCCCCGGGACTAGCGGCGGCCACGGAGACCCAGTACTTC
many	TRBV7-2	TRBJ2-3	TRBD1	14	CASSPKGATDTQYF	TGTGCCAGCAGCCCTAAGGGGGCTACAGATACGCAGTATTTT
few	TRBV20-1	TRBJ1-2	-	13	CSASSGGNYGYTF	TGCAGTGCTAGCTCCGGGGGCAATTATGGCTACACCTTC